The text below deals with one T cell receptor beta chain. V lost 6 bases and J lost 5; bases outside the gene matches: 5. Germline CDR1 and CDR2: KGHSH and LQKENI. The CDR3 sequence is 14 residues long. These data are taken from a study of control samples from healthy donors and cancer patients. TCRdb's copy holds only in-frame clones and misses some; the assay was immunoSEQ multiplex PCR. Of 100,000 to 150,000 clones in the sample, about 88% were seen once. Specimen: blood. The chain employs TRBV18 and TRBJ2-7; 12 bases are a match to TRBD1. This sequence originates from a man aged 18 to 30 in good health. CDR3 sequence (DNA): TGTGCCAGCTCCGGGACAGGGGGCACGCACGAGCAGTACTTC. It yields the protein CASSGTGGTHEQYF.